The sequence of this T cell receptor (beta chain) was determined in a study of regulatory T cells in long-lasting Graves disease. Study findings and constraints: Gene preferences differed: TRBV28, TRBJ1-2, TRBJ2-5 in persistent cases. Relative to new patients (roughly 950), persistent patients exhibited greater sharing of public clonotypes (2,741).

Specified time point: newly diagnosed GD, antithyroid drugs for less than 3 months. The TCR library was prepared using RNA isolated from PBMCs. The table lists this clonotype with many counts. Its antigen is unidentified. This CDR3 comprises 15 residues. Germline loops: CDR1 MNHEY, CDR2 SVGAGI. Trimming at V came to 2 bases and at J to 1 base, leaving 5 bases not matched to a gene. Arm-PCR with iRepertoire HTBI primers amplified the CDR3 regions for these TCR beta libraries. TCRdb recomputed calls from the multiplex PCR reads with MiXCR, one row per CDR3 protein. This sample has roughly 350,000 distinct CDR3 sequences, with about a sixth found just once. This sample also appeared in a second study, on T cells in Graves' hyperthyroidism and ophthalmopathy. That study adds: In blood, most of the thyroid clonotypes expanded above 0.001 were also present.

The chain links TRBV6-5 to TRBJ2-7; TRBD1 matches at 7 bases. This specimen consisted of peripheral blood mononuclear cells (PBMCs), obtained at new diagnosis, from a patient treated with antithyroid drugs. This receptor was obtained from a man aged 40-49 years with Graves disease. As DNA, the CDR3 is TGTGCCAGCAGTTACCCACGGGACAGTTCCTACGAGCAGTACTTC. This gives the protein CASSYPRDSSYEQYF.